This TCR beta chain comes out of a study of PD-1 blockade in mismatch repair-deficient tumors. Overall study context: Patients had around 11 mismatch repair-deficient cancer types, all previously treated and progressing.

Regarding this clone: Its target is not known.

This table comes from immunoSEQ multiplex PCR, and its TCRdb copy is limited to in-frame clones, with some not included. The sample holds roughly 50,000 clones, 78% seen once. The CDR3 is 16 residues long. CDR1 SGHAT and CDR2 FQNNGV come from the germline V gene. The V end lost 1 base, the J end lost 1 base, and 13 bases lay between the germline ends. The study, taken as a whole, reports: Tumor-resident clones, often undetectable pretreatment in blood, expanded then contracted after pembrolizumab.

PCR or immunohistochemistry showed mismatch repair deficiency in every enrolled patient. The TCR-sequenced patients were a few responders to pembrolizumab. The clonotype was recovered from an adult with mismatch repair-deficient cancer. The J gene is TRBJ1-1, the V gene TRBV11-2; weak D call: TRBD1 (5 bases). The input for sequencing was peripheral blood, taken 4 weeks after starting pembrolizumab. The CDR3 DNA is TGTGCCAGCAGCTTAGGAAAGGCAGGGCCGAACACTGAAGCTTTCTTT. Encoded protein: CASSLGKAGPNTEAFF.